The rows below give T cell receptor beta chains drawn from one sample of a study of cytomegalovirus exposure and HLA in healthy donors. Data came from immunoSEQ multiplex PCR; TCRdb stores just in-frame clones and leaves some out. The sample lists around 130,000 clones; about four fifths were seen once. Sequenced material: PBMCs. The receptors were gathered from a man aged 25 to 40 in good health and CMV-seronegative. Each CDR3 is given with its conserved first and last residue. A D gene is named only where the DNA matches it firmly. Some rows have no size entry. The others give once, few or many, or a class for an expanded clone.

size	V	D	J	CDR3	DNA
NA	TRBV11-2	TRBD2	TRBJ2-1	CASSLGLAGGSYNEQFF	TGTGCCAGCAGCTTGGGGCTAGCGGGAGGTTCCTACAATGAGCAGTTCTTC
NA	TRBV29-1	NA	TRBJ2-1	CSVAQDSYNEQFF	TGCAGCGTTGCACAGGACTCCTACAATGAGCAGTTCTTC
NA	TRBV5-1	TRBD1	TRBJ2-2	CASSTQTGEAGELFF	TGCGCCAGCAGCACGCAGACAGGGGAAGCCGGGGAGCTGTTTTTT
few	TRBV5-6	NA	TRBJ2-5	CASSWDIQETQYF	TGTGCCAGCAGCTGGGACATCCAAGAGACCCAGTACTTC
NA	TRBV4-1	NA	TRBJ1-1	CASSPPSGRATEAFF	TGCGCCAGCAGCCCCCCGAGTGGGCGGGCCACTGAAGCTTTCTTT
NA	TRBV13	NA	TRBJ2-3	CASSFRVGAQDTQYF	TGTGCCAGCAGCTTTAGGGTTGGGGCCCAAGATACGCAGTATTTT
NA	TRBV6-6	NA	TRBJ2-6	CASSTSGANVLTF	TGTGCCAGCAGCACTTCTGGGGCCAACGTCCTGACTTTC
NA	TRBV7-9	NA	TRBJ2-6	CASSANWGRGTSGANVLTF	TGTGCCAGCAGCGCAAATTGGGGCAGGGGAACGTCTGGGGCCAACGTCCTGACTTTC
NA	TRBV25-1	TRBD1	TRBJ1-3	CASSDLGTGSGNTIYF	TGTGCCAGCAGTGACTTGGGGACAGGGTCTGGAAACACCATATATTTT
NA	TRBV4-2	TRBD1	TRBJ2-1	CASSQRPGQRYNEQFF	TGTGCCAGCAGCCAGCGGCCGGGACAGAGATACAATGAGCAGTTCTTC
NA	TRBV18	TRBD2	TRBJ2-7	CASSTTGLGGSGEQYF	TGTGCCAGCTCAACTACGGGACTAGGAGGCTCGGGCGAGCAGTACTTC
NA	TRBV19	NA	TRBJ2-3	CASSPPGADTQYF	TGTGCCAGTAGTCCCCCGGGAGCAGATACGCAGTATTTT
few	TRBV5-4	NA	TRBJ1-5	CASSQQGDQPQHF	TGTGCCAGCAGCCAACAGGGAGATCAGCCCCAGCATTTT
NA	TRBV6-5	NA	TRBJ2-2	CASRPSGGDTGELFF	TGTGCCAGCAGGCCGTCCGGAGGGGACACCGGGGAGCTGTTTTTT
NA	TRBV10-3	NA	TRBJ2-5	CAIATGQREETQYF	TGTGCCATCGCAACAGGGCAGAGGGAAGAGACCCAGTACTTC
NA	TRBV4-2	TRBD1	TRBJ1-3	CASSTGGSGNTIYF	TGTGCCAGCAGTACAGGGGGCTCTGGAAACACCATATATTTT
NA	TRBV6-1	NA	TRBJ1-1	CASRGPGWTEAFF	TGTGCCAGCAGGGGCCCGGGGTGGACTGAAGCTTTCTTT
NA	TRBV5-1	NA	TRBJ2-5	CASSPRQVLNQETQYF	TGCGCCAGCAGCCCACGGCAGGTGCTAAACCAAGAGACCCAGTACTTC
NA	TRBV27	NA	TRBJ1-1	CASSSPGLSTEAFF	TGTGCCAGCAGTTCGCCAGGGTTGAGCACTGAAGCTTTCTTT
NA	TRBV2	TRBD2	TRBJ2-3	CASGLGETDTQYF	TGTGCCAGCGGACTAGGAGAGACAGATACGCAGTATTTT
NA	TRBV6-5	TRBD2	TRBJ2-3	CASSYSSSGGSDTQYF	TGTGCCAGCAGTTACTCTTCATCGGGGGGGAGCGATACGCAGTATTTT
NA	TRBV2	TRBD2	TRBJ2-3	CASSRRTSRTDTQYF	TGTGCCAGCAGCCGCCGGACTAGCAGAACAGATACGCAGTATTTT
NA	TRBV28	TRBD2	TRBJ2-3	CASTRGLAGNTFTDTQYF	TGTGCCAGCACCCGGGGACTAGCGGGAAACACCTTCACAGATACGCAGTATTTT
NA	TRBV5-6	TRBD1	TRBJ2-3	CASSLRDRPYTDTQYF	TGTGCCAGCAGCTTGAGGGACAGGCCGTACACAGATACGCAGTATTTT
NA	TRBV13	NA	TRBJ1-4	CASSLGSDLTVF	TGTGCCAGCAGCTTGGGCAGTGATCTAACTGTTTTT
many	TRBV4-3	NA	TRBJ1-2	CASSQKQGYGYTF	TGCGCCAGCAGCCAGAAACAGGGTTACGGCTACACCTTC
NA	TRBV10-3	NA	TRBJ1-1	CAISDGSRAGGITEAFF	TGTGCCATCAGTGATGGGTCTCGGGCTGGGGGCATAACTGAAGCTTTCTTT
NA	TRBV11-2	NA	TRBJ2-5	CASSPTGPQETQYF	TGTGCCAGCAGCCCTACAGGTCCCCAAGAGACCCAGTACTTC
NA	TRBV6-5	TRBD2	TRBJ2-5	CASSYSGGETQYF	TGTGCCAGCAGTTACTCGGGAGGGGAGACCCAGTACTTC
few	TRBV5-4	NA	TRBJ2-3	CASSLGSSPREDTQYF	TGTGCCAGCAGCTTGGGCTCGAGCCCCCGGGAAGATACGCAGTATTTT
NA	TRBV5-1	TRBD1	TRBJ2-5	CASSSLGQAYQETQYF	TGCGCCAGCAGCTCGTTGGGACAGGCGTACCAAGAGACCCAGTACTTC
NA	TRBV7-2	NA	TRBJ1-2	CASSPLSGYTF	TGTGCCAGCAGCCCCCTGAGTGGCTACACCTTC
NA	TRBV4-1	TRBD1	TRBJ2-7	CASSRQGPYEQYF	TGCGCCAGCAGCAGACAGGGGCCCTACGAGCAGTACTTC
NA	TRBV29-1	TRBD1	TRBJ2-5	CSVARTGQETQYF	TGCAGCGTTGCGAGGACAGGGCAAGAGACCCAGTACTTC
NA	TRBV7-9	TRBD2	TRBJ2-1	CASGTGGGFEQFF	TGTGCCAGCGGAACGGGAGGGGGGTTTGAGCAGTTCTTC
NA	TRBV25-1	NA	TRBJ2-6	CASSESGVGANVLTF	TGTGCCAGCAGTGAATCAGGGGTCGGGGCCAACGTCCTGACTTTC
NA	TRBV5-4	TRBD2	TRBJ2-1	CASSPSGGAYNEQFF	TGTGCCAGCAGCCCGAGCGGGGGGGCCTACAATGAGCAGTTCTTC
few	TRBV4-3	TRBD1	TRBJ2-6	CASSQGSPTGVGANVLTF	TGCGCCAGCAGCCAAGGCTCTCCTACAGGGGTTGGGGCCAACGTCCTGACTTTC
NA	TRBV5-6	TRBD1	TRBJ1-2	CASSPQVGTGFDYGYTF	TGTGCCAGCAGTCCCCAGGTGGGGACAGGGTTCGACTATGGCTACACCTTC
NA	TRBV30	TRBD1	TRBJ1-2	CAWSVIHRGFSGYTF	TGTGCCTGGAGTGTCATACACAGGGGTTTTAGCGGCTACACCTTC
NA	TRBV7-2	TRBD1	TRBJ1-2	CASSPGQGYGYTF	TGTGCCAGCAGCCCCGGACAGGGTTATGGCTACACCTTC
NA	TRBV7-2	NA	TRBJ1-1	CASSFGGTGGEAFF	TGTGCCAGCAGCTTCGGAGGTACGGGGGGTGAAGCTTTCTTT
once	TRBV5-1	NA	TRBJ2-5	CASSTLGSQETQYF	TGCGCCAGCAGTACCCTTGGCTCTCAAGAGACCCAGTACTTC
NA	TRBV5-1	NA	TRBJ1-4	CASSLFGGGLDEKLFF	TGCGCCAGCAGCTTGTTTGGGGGAGGCCTTGATGAAAAACTGTTTTTT
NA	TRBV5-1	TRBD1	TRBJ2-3	CARHTGQGALDTQYF	TGCGCCCGGCATACAGGACAGGGGGCTTTAGATACGCAGTATTTT
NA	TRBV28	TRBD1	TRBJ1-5	CASSPGTGDNQPQHF	TGTGCCAGCAGTCCAGGGACAGGGGACAATCAGCCCCAGCATTTT
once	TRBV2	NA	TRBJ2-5	CASSEATGRETQYF	TGTGCCAGCAGTGAAGCAACCGGGAGAGAGACCCAGTACTTC
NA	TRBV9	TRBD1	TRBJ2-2	CASSFTGGDTGELFF	TGTGCCAGCAGCTTCACAGGGGGAGACACCGGGGAGCTGTTTTTT
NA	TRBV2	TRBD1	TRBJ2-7	CASGRDRIYYEQYF	TGTGCCAGCGGCCGGGACAGAATCTACTACGAGCAGTACTTC
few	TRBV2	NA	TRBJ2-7	CASSGGASFDYEQYF	TGTGCCAGCAGTGGGGGCGCATCGTTTGACTACGAGCAGTACTTC
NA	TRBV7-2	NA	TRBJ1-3	CASSLQPRTASGNTIYF	TGTGCCAGCAGCCTCCAGCCCCGAACAGCTTCTGGAAACACCATATATTTT
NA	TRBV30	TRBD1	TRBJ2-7	CAWSVQGAHGEQYF	TGTGCCTGGAGTGTACAGGGGGCGCATGGCGAGCAGTACTTC
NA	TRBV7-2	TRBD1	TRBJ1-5	CASSLRQGAFQPQHF	TGTGCCAGCAGCCTAAGACAGGGGGCTTTTCAGCCCCAGCATTTT